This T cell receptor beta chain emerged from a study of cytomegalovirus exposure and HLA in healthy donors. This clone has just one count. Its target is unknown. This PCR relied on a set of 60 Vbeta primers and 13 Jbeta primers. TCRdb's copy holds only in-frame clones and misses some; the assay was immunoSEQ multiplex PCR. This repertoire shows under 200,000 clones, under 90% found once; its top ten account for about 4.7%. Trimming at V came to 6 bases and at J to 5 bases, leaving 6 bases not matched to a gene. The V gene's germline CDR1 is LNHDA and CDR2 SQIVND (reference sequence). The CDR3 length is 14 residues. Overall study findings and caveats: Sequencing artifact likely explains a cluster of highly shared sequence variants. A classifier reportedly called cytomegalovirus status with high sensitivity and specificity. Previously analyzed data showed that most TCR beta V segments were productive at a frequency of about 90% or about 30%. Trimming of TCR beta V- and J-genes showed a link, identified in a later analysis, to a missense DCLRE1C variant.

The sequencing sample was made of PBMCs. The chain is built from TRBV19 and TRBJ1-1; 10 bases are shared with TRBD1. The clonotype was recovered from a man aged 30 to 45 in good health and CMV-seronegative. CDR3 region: CASSSDRGRTEAFF. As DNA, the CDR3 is TGTGCCAGTAGCTCGGACAGGGGGAGAACTGAAGCTTTCTTT.